The next 31 T cell receptor beta chains were all read from a single sample in a study of OX40 agonist ivuxolimab in advanced cancers. Profiled with immunoSEQ multiplex PCR; TCRdb holds only in-frame clones, not every one. Seen here are about 68,000 clones, 70% to 90% observed once, and the top ten hold about 0.61%. The input for sequencing was CD4+ or CD8+ T cells sorted from blood, taken in a trial of the OX40 agonist ivuxolimab. These receptors were taken from an adult with an advanced solid tumor such as melanoma, head and neck, liver or kidney cancer.

The chain employs TRBV7-2 and TRBJ1-5; D remains ambiguous. Trimming stripped 1 base from V and 5 bases from J, with 6 bases between. This CDR3 is built from 13 residues. Germline V CDR1 and CDR2: SGHTA, FQGNSA. The CDR3 sequence: CASSLEADQPQHF. The CDR3 nucleotides read TGTGCCAGCAGCTTAGAGGCCGATCAGCCCCAGCATTTT.

This chain connects TRBV5-8 to TRBJ2-3; D unresolved. The CDR3 loop spans 15 amino acids. Germline V gene lookup returns CDR1 SGHTS and CDR2 YDEGEE. Trimming left V 0 bases short and J 2 bases short, with 10 bases between. The CDR3 bases are TGTGCCAGCAGCTTGGGGATAGGGAACACAGATACGCAGTATTTT. Translated: CASSLGIGNTDTQYF.

The chain has TRBV6-6 and TRBJ2-7, with D possibly being TRBD1 (6 bases). Germline-derived CDR1 and CDR2 are MNHNY and SVGAGI (reference sequence). V was pared by 0 bases and J by 3 bases, with 12 bases between. CDR3 length: 15 residues. CDR3 loop: CASSYSGHENYEQYF. The CDR3 DNA reads TGTGCCAGCAGTTACTCGGGACATGAGAACTACGAGCAGTACTTC.

The V gene is TRBV5-1, the J gene TRBJ2-5; D might be TRBD1 or TRBD2, each matching 5 bases. CDR1 SGHRS and CDR2 YFSETQ come from the germline V gene. V was pared by 0 bases and J by 1 base, with 7 bases between. The CDR3 totals 14 residues. In DNA, the CDR3 is TGCGCCAGCAGCTTGGGAGGGGTCCAAGAGACCCAGTACTTC. As protein: CASSLGGVQETQYF.

This chain links TRBV6-6 with TRBJ2-3, with TRBD1 identical over 7 bases. The CDR3 runs 12 residues. CDR1 and CDR2 from the germline V gene are MNHNY and SVGAGI (reference sequence). The V and J ends lost 5 bases and 6 bases, in that order; junction bases with no gene match: 2. The chain's CDR3 is CASSPGGDTQYF. In nucleotides, the CDR3 is TGTGCCAGCAGTCCAGGGGGTGATACGCAGTATTTT.

The rearrangement uses TRBV10-3 and TRBJ2-2; the match to TRBD2 covers 7 bases. In germline, CDR1 is ENHRY, CDR2 SYGVKD. The CDR3 spans 17 residues. Trimming at V came to 4 bases and at J to 5 bases, leaving 13 bases not matched to a gene. The CDR3 reads CAISASYGTTITGELFF. The CDR3 region has the DNA TGTGCCATCAGTGCGTCGTACGGGACTACCATTACCGGGGAGCTGTTTTTT.

The chain employs TRBV7-2 and TRBJ1-2, with 9 bases fitting TRBD1. The V segment lost 2 bases and the J segment 6 bases; nucleotides outside the gene matches: 4. CDR1 and CDR2 from the germline V gene are SGHTA and FQGNSA. This CDR3 is built from 14 residues. The CDR3 DNA reads as TGTGCCAGCAGCTTATCTACAGGGGGCGATGGCTACACCTTC. Its translation: CASSLSTGGDGYTF.

CDR3: CASSLASGRENQETQYF. CDR3 nucleotide sequence: TGCGCCAGCAGCTTGGCCTCCGGGCGGGAGAACCAAGAGACCCAGTACTTC. The V gene is TRBV5-1, the J gene TRBJ2-5; 7 bases map to TRBD2. Germline V gene data show CDR1 as SGHRS and CDR2 as YFSETQ. V shed 0 bases, J shed 0 bases, and the junction held 8 bases outside the gene matches. The CDR3 has 17 residues.

This clone is a singleton in its sample. This sample also contains other DNA sequences that code for the same CDR3. The chain employs TRBV18 and TRBJ2-5; D might be TRBD1 (6 bases). The CDR3 has 13 residues. The V end lost 4 bases, the J end lost 2 bases, and 8 bases lay between the germline ends. CDR1 and CDR2 from the germline V gene are KGHSH and LQKENI. Here the CDR3 reads CASSRGQQETQYF. For the CDR3, the DNA is TGTGCCAGCTCACGCGGACAGCAAGAGACCCAGTACTTC.

This chain uses TRBV6-5 with TRBJ1-1; possible D gene TRBD1, 5 bases. V was trimmed by 2 bases and J by 5 bases, leaving 9 bases between them. Germline V gives CDR1 MNHEY, CDR2 SVGAGI. This CDR3 contains 13 residues. CDR3 DNA: TGTGCCAGCAGTTACGCAGGGCGAACTGAAGCTTTCTTT. Protein: CASSYAGRTEAFF.

The DNA of the CDR3 is TGTGCCAGCAGCAGGACAGGGGGCCTTAGCTATGGCTACACCTTC. Its protein product is CASSRTGGLSYGYTF. The rearrangement uses TRBV27 and TRBJ1-2; 11 bases line up with TRBD1. Germline trimming cut 6 bases from V and 4 bases from J; bases unmatched to any gene: 7. The CDR3 is 15 residues long. Germline CDR1 and CDR2: MNHEY and SMNVEV (reference sequence).

The gene calls are TRBV5-1 and TRBJ1-2; tentatively, D is TRBD1 (6 bases). The germline gives CDR1 SGHRS, CDR2 YFSETQ. Between the trimmed V and J ends, which lost 4 bases and 1 base, there was a span of 14 bases. The CDR3 runs 15 residues. CDR3 residues: CASSHEGGSNYGYTF. The CDR3 DNA is TGCGCCAGCAGCCACGAGGGGGGCAGTAACTATGGCTACACCTTC.

The chain carries TRBV9 and TRBJ2-2, with D uncertain. Germline CDR1 reads SGDLS; CDR2 reads YYNGEE. This CDR3 has 16 amino acids. V was pared by 4 bases and J by 1 base, with 14 bases between. The CDR3: CASSLLPPGNTGELFF. In nucleotides, the CDR3 is TGTGCCAGCAGCCTGCTCCCTCCAGGGAACACCGGGGAGCTGTTTTTT.

The chain carries TRBV4-1 and TRBJ1-2; TRBD1 matches 7 bases. Germline CDR1 is MGHRA and CDR2 is YSYEKL. V dropped 4 bases and J dropped 2; count of bases not matched to a gene: 13. CDR3 length: 17 residues. The CDR3 DNA reads TGCGCCAGCAGCCGGACGTATTCCGGACAGGCGAACTATGGCTACACCTTC. It specifies CASSRTYSGQANYGYTF.

The chain is built from TRBV6-1 and TRBJ2-2; D is possibly TRBD1 or TRBD2 (6 bases each). Trimming removed 7 bases from V and 7 bases from J, with 16 bases in between. Germline-derived CDR1 and CDR2 are MNHNS and SASEGT. The CDR3 has 14 amino acids. The CDR3 protein is CASIEGGPSGELFF. The DNA for the CDR3 is TGTGCCAGCATTGAGGGGGGCCCAAGCGGGGAGCTGTTTTTT.

This clone has only a few counts. This rearrangement joins TRBV6-1 to TRBJ1-5, with TRBD1 matching 7 bases. CDR1 MNHNS and CDR2 SASEGT come from the germline V gene. The CDR3 spans 15 residues. The ends lost 4 bases at V and 3 bases at J; junction bases unmatched: 6. CDR3 amino acids: CASSGQGGNNQPQHF. In DNA form, the CDR3 reads TGTGCCAGCAGTGGACAGGGTGGCAACAATCAGCCCCAGCATTTT.

The chain is built from TRBV6-4 and TRBJ1-2, with 7 bases fitting TRBD1. This CDR3 has 15 amino acids. CDR1 is MRHNA, CDR2 SNTAGT, per germline. V lost 2 bases and J lost 3; bases outside the gene matches: 6. In nucleotides, the CDR3 is TGTGCCAGCAGTGACCCCCGGGACAGCGACTATGGCTACACCTTC. It codes for CASSDPRDSDYGYTF.

This clone was recorded a few times. The V call is TRBV6-4, the J call TRBJ1-6; D is unresolved. V shed 8 bases and J shed 9 bases, with 17 bases lying between them. In germline, CDR1 is MRHNA, CDR2 SNTAGT. The CDR3 consists of 14 residues. CDR3 bases: TGTGCCAGCCGTGCGTGGAGGTGGAGTTCACCCCTCCACTTT. This translates into CASRAWRWSSPLHF.

V gene TRBV18 combines with J gene TRBJ1-1; D may be TRBD1 (5 bases). The CDR3 extends over 15 amino acids. Germline V gives CDR1 KGHSH, CDR2 LQKENI. Trimming shortened V by 5 bases and J by 2 bases, and 15 bases separated the two germline ends. The CDR3 spells CASSTAAGGNTEAFF. CDR3 DNA: TGTGCCAGCTCAACTGCAGCGGGGGGTAACACTGAAGCTTTCTTT.

The chain carries TRBV4-3 and TRBJ1-1; D is unresolved. CDR1 LGHNA and CDR2 YSLEER come from the germline V gene. Trimming removed 0 bases from V and 4 bases from J, with 12 bases in between. This CDR3 region has 15 residues. The CDR3 sequence is CASSQDPVSGTEAFF. In DNA, the CDR3 is TGCGCCAGCAGCCAAGATCCCGTATCCGGCACTGAAGCTTTCTTT.

This clone was recorded only once. The V gene is TRBV5-1, the J gene TRBJ2-2; D is unresolved. The CDR3 covers 16 residues. Per the germline V gene, CDR1 is SGHRS and CDR2 is YFSETQ. V gave up 7 bases and J gave up 1 base, with 17 bases separating them. The CDR3 nucleotides read TGCGCCAGCGGCCCCTGGGCGGCCCTGAACACCGGGGAGCTGTTTTTT. Residues: CASGPWAALNTGELFF.

The J gene is TRBJ2-7, the V gene TRBV4-3, with TRBD1 matching 12 bases. J lost 5 bases, V lost 1 base, and 9 bases had no gene match. Germline V gene lookup returns CDR1 LGHNA and CDR2 YSLEER. This CDR3 spans 17 amino acids. CDR3 nucleotides: TGCGCCAGCAGCCAAGTCGCGGGGACAGGGGGCATCCACGAGCAGTACTTC. It codes for CASSQVAGTGGIHEQYF.

The chain uses TRBV7-8 and TRBJ1-2; D gene unclear. This CDR3 spans 13 amino acids. With 1 base removed from V and 2 bases from J, the gap between germline ends came to 5 bases. Germline V CDR1 and CDR2: SGHVS, FQNEAQ. The CDR3 coding sequence is TGTGCCAGCAGCTTAGGAGGGAACTATGGCTACACCTTC. Protein product: CASSLGGNYGYTF.

This chain links TRBV6-5 with TRBJ2-5, with TRBD2 matching over 11 bases. V dropped 8 bases and J dropped 5; count of bases not matched to a gene: 10. The CDR3 sequence is 15 residues long. CDR1 and CDR2 (germline): MNHEY, SVGAGI. The CDR3 is CASHSGGAGGETQYF. Here the CDR3 DNA reads TGTGCCAGCCATAGCGGGGGGGCGGGAGGTGAGACCCAGTACTTC.

This sequence joins TRBV5-1 and TRBJ1-4; D unclear. The V end lost 1 base, the J end lost 8 bases, and 12 bases lay between the germline ends. This CDR3 has 14 amino acids. Germline CDR1 SGHRS, CDR2 YFSETQ. The CDR3 is CASSLSVLNEKLFF. The CDR3 DNA sequence: TGCGCCAGCAGCTTGAGCGTACTTAACGAAAAACTGTTTTTT.

Only one count was recorded for this clone. The chain has TRBV29-1 and TRBJ1-3, with a possible D match to TRBD1 (5 bases). The CDR3 contains 13 residues. The germline CDR1 and CDR2 sequences are SQVTM and ANQGSEA. V was clipped by 6 bases and J by 4 bases, with 13 bases between them. The CDR3 region is CSVDRDRGNTIYF. The DNA of the CDR3 is TGCAGCGTCGACCGGGACCGAGGAAACACCATATATTTT.

The chain recombines TRBV9 with TRBJ2-3; tentatively, D is TRBD2 (6 bases). V dropped 0 bases and J dropped 2 bases, with 10 bases sitting between them. The germline V gene has CDR1 SGDLS and CDR2 YYNGEE. The CDR3 runs 15 residues. The CDR3, as DNA: TGTGCCAGCAGCGTAGTGGGGGACTCCACAGATACGCAGTATTTT. This encodes CASSVVGDSTDTQYF. The complete variable domain, with remaining parts taken from reference TRBV9 and TRBJ2-3, reads DSGVTQTPKHLITATGQRVTLRCSPRSGDLSVYWYQQSLDQGLQFLIQYYNGEERAKGNILERFSAQQFPDLHSELNLSSLELGDSALYFCASSVVGDSTDTQYFGPGTRLTVL.

This chain joins TRBV6-5 and TRBJ2-2, with D unresolved. Germline CDR1 MNHEY, CDR2 SVGAGI. V was cut by 4 bases and J by 0 bases, with 6 bases left in between. The CDR3 totals 14 residues. The CDR3 here is CASSFVSNTGELFF. In DNA form, the CDR3 reads TGTGCCAGCAGTTTCGTGTCGAACACCGGGGAGCTGTTTTTT.

In its sample, this clone was seen a few times. V is TRBV29-1 and J is TRBJ1-1; D unresolved. The germline V gene encodes CDR1 SQVTM and CDR2 ANQGSEA. V dropped 4 bases and J dropped 4 bases, with 16 bases sitting between them. This CDR3 has 14 residues. The CDR3, as DNA: TGCAGCGTTGCGTCGGGCTACGCGGGCACTGAAGCTTTCTTT. It yields the protein CSVASGYAGTEAFF. The whole variable domain, remainder taken from reference TRBV29-1 and TRBJ1-1, is SAVISQKPSRDICQRGTSLTIQCQVDSQVTMMFWYRQQPGQSLTLIATANQGSEATYESGFVIDKFPISRPNLTFSTLTVSNMSPEDSSIYLCSVASGYAGTEAFFGQGTRLTVV.

In DNA form, the CDR3 reads TGCGCCAGCAGCTTGGGGTGGAGCTCCTACAATGAGCAGTTCTTC. Its protein product is CASSLGWSSYNEQFF. The chain carries TRBV5-1 and TRBJ2-1, with D uncertain. Germline values: CDR1 SGHRS, CDR2 YFSETQ. Trimming took off 0 bases at V and 0 bases at J, with 7 bases between the two ends. The CDR3 covers 15 residues.

The V gene is TRBV18, the J gene TRBJ1-1; possible D gene TRBD1, 6 bases. V was shortened by 3 bases and J by 12 bases, with 14 bases between the two germline ends. This CDR3 comprises 12 residues. Per germline, CDR1 KGHSH and CDR2 LQKENI. The chain's CDR3 is CASSPYGGGPFF. The CDR3, as DNA: TGTGCCAGCTCACCCTATGGAGGGGGGCCTTTCTTT.